One sample yielded the 32 T cell receptor beta chains listed below, sequenced in a study of T cells after yellow fever vaccination. TCRdb re-analysed the 5' RACE reads in MiXCR, keeping a single row per CDR3 protein. The sample lists under 300,000 distinct CDR3 sequences; over 6.5% were seen once. The sequencing used CD4+ T cells sorted from PBMCs, collected on the day of the yellow fever booster vaccination. Receptors were obtained from a man aged 25 to 40 who received the YFV17D yellow fever vaccine.

CDR3 nucleotides: TGTGCCAGTAGTAAGGATTTTAGCCTCTCCCTCTACAATGAGCAGTTCTTC. It specifies CASSKDFSLSLYNEQFF. The rearrangement links TRBV19 to TRBJ2-1; D ambiguous. The V gene lost 4 bases and the J gene lost 3 bases, with 19 bases spanning the gap. The CDR3 covers 17 residues. Per germline, CDR1 LNHDA and CDR2 SQIVND (reference sequence).

This clonotype was detected ten times or more. The chain recombines TRBV24-1 with TRBJ2-1; possible D gene TRBD1, 5 bases. The germline V gene encodes CDR1 KGHDR and CDR2 SFDVKD. The CDR3 totals 13 residues. Trimming pared 4 bases from V and 7 bases from J, leaving 10 bases between. CDR3 DNA: TGTGCCACCAGTGAACCCCAGGGTAATGAGCAGTTCTTC. The encoded protein is CATSEPQGNEQFF.

This clonotype was found many times. This rearrangement joins TRBV20-1 to TRBJ1-5, with TRBD1 as a possible D gene (5 bases). CDR1 is DFQATT and CDR2 is SNEGSKA in the germline V gene (reference sequence). Trimming left V 6 bases short and J 3 bases short, with 15 bases between. The CDR3 is 14 amino acids. The CDR3 DNA sequence: TGCAGTGCATCTCCGGGACGGATCAATCAGCCCCAGCATTTT. As protein: CSASPGRINQPQHF.

Note on this clonotype: Just one base apart from a much larger clone, this may be a read error. No conserved phenylalanine or tryptophan ends this CDR3, so it is likely a read error. V usage is TRBV18 and J usage is TRBJ2-5; 13 positions agree with TRBD2. Germline V gene data show CDR1 as KGHSH and CDR2 as LQKENI. Losses at the gene ends were 6 bases for V and 5 bases for J; bases not matched to a gene: 6. This CDR3 comprises 15 residues. The CDR3 spells CASSLGLAGLETQYC. CDR3 bases: TGTGCCAGCTCGCTGGGACTAGCGGGATTGGAGACCCAGTACTGC.

V is TRBV20-1 and J is TRBJ1-4; D not certain. From germline, CDR1 is DFQATT and CDR2 SNEGSKA (reference sequence). This CDR3 comprises 13 residues. The germline V and J ends were trimmed by 6 bases and 4 bases, with 12 bases remaining between them. The CDR3 loop is CSASSGFNEKLFF. The DNA of the CDR3 is TGCAGTGCCAGTTCCGGGTTTAATGAAAAACTGTTTTTT.

This clonotype was counted at least ten times. This chain uses TRBV7-2 with TRBJ2-7; maybe TRBD2 (6 bases). V was trimmed by 5 bases and J by 3 bases, leaving 17 bases between them. Looked up from germline, CDR1 is SGHTA and CDR2 is FQGNSA. The CDR3 is 15 amino acids. The CDR3 bases are TGTGCCAGCAGCCTGACTAGGGCACCAAACTACGAGCAGTACTTC. It translates to CASSLTRAPNYEQYF.

V is TRBV4-3 and J is TRBJ2-1; 12 bases are shared with TRBD2. The germline CDR1 and CDR2 sequences are LGHNA and YSLEER. The CDR3 runs 17 residues. V trimming: 4 bases; J trimming: 7 bases; junction bases outside the gene matches: 11. The CDR3 sequence: CASSRLPSGRAPNEQFF. The CDR3 DNA is TGCGCCAGCAGCCGCCTCCCTAGCGGGAGGGCCCCGAATGAGCAGTTCTTC.

V and J are TRBV29-1 and TRBJ1-1; 7 bases match TRBD1. The CDR3 is made up of 15 amino acids. Germline V lookup: CDR1 SQVTM, CDR2 ANQGSEA. With 3 bases clipped from V and 4 bases from J, the junction kept 11 bases outside the gene matches. This CDR3 reads CSVDPERGLGTEAFF. DNA of the CDR3: TGCAGCGTTGACCCGGAGAGGGGGCTGGGCACTGAAGCTTTCTTT.

This clonotype showed up many times. The chain carries TRBV14 and TRBJ2-1; 11 nucleotides agree with TRBD2. With 4 bases clipped from V and 5 bases from J, the junction kept 7 bases outside the gene matches. The germline CDR1 and CDR2 sequences are SGHDN and FVKESK. The CDR3 runs 16 residues. In DNA, the CDR3 is TGTGCCAGCAGCCGCCTAACTAGCGGGAGAAACAATGAGCAGTTCTTC. Protein: CASSRLTSGRNNEQFF.

This clonotype was counted ten times or more. The chain couples TRBV12-3 or TRBV12-4 to TRBJ2-1; D perhaps matches TRBD1 (5 bases). The CDR3 is made up of 15 amino acids. Trimming took 3 bases from V and 6 from J, leaving 15 bases between them. CDR3 loop: CASSFGASFSNEQFF. CDR3 DNA: TGTGCCAGCAGTTTTGGGGCATCGTTCTCCAATGAGCAGTTCTTC.

CDR3 DNA: TGCGCCAGCACTCCCCCGGGACAGGGGGGAACCGGGGAGCTGTTTTTT. It encodes CASTPPGQGGTGELFF. V gene TRBV5-1 combines with J gene TRBJ2-2; 11 nucleotides align to TRBD1. CDR3 size: 16 residues. Germline loops: CDR1 SGHRS, CDR2 YFSETQ. After removal of 6 bases from V and 5 bases from J, the junction contained 9 bases not matched to a gene.

This clonotype was recorded at least ten times. The chain joins TRBV12-3 or TRBV12-4 to TRBJ2-1, with D perhaps matching TRBD1 (6 bases). Trimming took 5 bases from V and 5 from J, leaving 13 bases between them. CDR3 length: 14 residues. CDR3 nucleotides: TGTGCCAGCAGTCCCTGGGACACCGACAATGAGCAGTTCTTC. Protein product: CASSPWDTDNEQFF.

Regarding this clonotype: An end of the junction does not agree with germline; a read error may underlie this. The rearrangement joins TRBV5-1 to TRBJ2-1; perhaps TRBD1 as D (5 bases). Germline CDR1 and CDR2: SGHRS and YFSETQ. CDR3 length: 15 amino acids. DNA of the CDR3: TGCGCCAGCAGCTACGTTAGGGGCTCCAACAATGAGCAGTTCTTC. It translates to CASSYVRGSNNEQFF.

The chain joins TRBV7-8 to TRBJ2-1, with D tentatively TRBD2 (6 bases). CDR3 length equals 13 residues. V was cut by 1 base and J by 8 bases, with 9 bases left in between. Per the germline V gene, CDR1 is SGHVS and CDR2 is FQNEAQ. CDR3 sequence: CASSLVAGHEQFF. The CDR3 nucleotides are TGTGCCAGCAGCTTAGTGGCGGGGCATGAGCAGTTCTTC.

In its sample, this clonotype was seen many times. The chain recombines TRBV5-1 with TRBJ2-7; D unclear. V shed 4 bases and J shed 6 bases, with 11 bases lying between them. The CDR3 sequence is 12 residues long. Germline assignment: CDR1 SGHRS and CDR2 YFSETQ. The CDR3 here is CASSLNSGEQYF. The CDR3 region has the DNA TGCGCCAGCAGCCTGAACTCCGGCGAGCAGTACTTC.

The table lists this clonotype with a few counts. The rearrangement uses TRBV6-1 and TRBJ2-7; D is tentatively TRBD1 or TRBD2 (5 bases each). The CDR3 totals 14 residues. Looked up from germline, CDR1 is MNHNS and CDR2 is SASEGT. V was pared by 8 bases and J by 4 bases, with 18 bases between. CDR3 nucleotides: TGTGCCAGCCGGCCCCCGAGGGGAGATTACGAGCAGTACTTC. This encodes CASRPPRGDYEQYF.

This clonotype was counted ten times or more. The chain combines TRBV18 with TRBJ2-5; D call uncertain. From germline, CDR1 is KGHSH and CDR2 LQKENI. There are 12 residues in the CDR3. Trimming took off 3 bases at V and 2 bases at J, with 4 bases between the two ends. This CDR3 reads CASSPRQETQYF. As DNA, the CDR3 is TGTGCCAGCTCACCCCGTCAAGAGACCCAGTACTTC.

The chain employs TRBV18 and TRBJ2-1; TRBD2 agrees at 9 bases. Germline CDR1 reads KGHSH; CDR2 reads LQKENI. CDR3 length: 18 residues. V gave up 3 bases and J gave up 10 bases; unmatched junction bases: 19. The CDR3 nucleotides read TGTGCCAGCTCACCGTCCTCGGGCCTAGCGGGGACGAACGGCGAGCAGTTCTTC. Translating gives CASSPSSGLAGTNGEQFF.

This rearrangement joins TRBV28 to TRBJ1-2, with TRBD1 matching over 8 bases. J lost 4 bases, V lost 3 bases, and 7 bases had no gene match. This CDR3 contains 15 residues. Germline lookup yields CDR1 MDHEN and CDR2 SYDVKM. CDR3 in amino acids: CASSFPGQGAYGYTF. The CDR3 region has the DNA TGTGCCAGCAGTTTCCCAGGACAGGGAGCCTATGGCTACACCTTC.

This clonotype was observed many times. This chain uses TRBV28 with TRBJ2-3; 7 positions agree with TRBD1. Germline CDR1 reads MDHEN; CDR2 reads SYDVKM. Trimming at V came to 6 bases and at J to 5 bases, leaving 8 bases not matched to a gene. This CDR3 region has 14 residues. The CDR3 DNA reads as TGTGCCAGCAGATTGACAGGGAAGCAAGATACGCAGTATTTT. Translation gives CASRLTGKQDTQYF.

This chain joins TRBV7-2 and TRBJ2-2, with 7 bases matching TRBD1. After removal of 8 bases from V and 2 bases from J, the junction contained 11 bases not matched to a gene. CDR3 size: 16 residues. Germline CDR1 reads SGHTA; CDR2 reads FQGNSA. The CDR3 bases are TGTGCCAGCCCGCGAGAGGGGGCGCCTAACACCGGGGAGCTGTTTTTT. It translates to CASPREGAPNTGELFF. Supplemented by reference TRBV7-2 and TRBJ2-2, the full variable domain reads GAGVSQSPSNKVTEKGKDVELRCDPISGHTALYWYRQSLGQGLEFLIYFQGNSAPDKSGLPSDRFSAERTGGSVSTLTIQRTQQEDSAVYLCASPREGAPNTGELFFGEGSRLTVL.

The CDR3 coding sequence is TGTGCCACCCAGCGGGACTTCCAAGAGACCCAGTACTTC. Translating gives CATQRDFQETQYF. The chain recombines TRBV14 with TRBJ2-5; 7 bases match TRBD2. V lost 10 bases and J lost 1; bases outside the gene matches: 6. Looked up from germline, CDR1 is SGHDN and CDR2 is FVKESK. There are 13 residues in the CDR3.

This clonotype was detected many times. The genes are TRBV29-1 and TRBJ2-3; TRBD1 aligns across 9 bases. The CDR3 is made up of 16 amino acids. V was pared by 7 bases and J by 4 bases, with 15 bases of the junction left unmatched. Germline V gene lookup returns CDR1 SQVTM and CDR2 ANQGSEA. DNA of the CDR3: TGCAGCGGCTTTTTGACGGACAGGGGAGGTCCAGATACGCAGTATTTT. Protein sequence: CSGFLTDRGGPDTQYF.

This clonotype was counted ten times or more. This chain connects TRBV29-1 to TRBJ2-7; D call uncertain. V gave up 6 bases and J gave up 6 bases, with 9 bases separating them. Germline CDR1 and CDR2: SQVTM and ANQGSEA. This CDR3 comprises 10 residues. In DNA form, the CDR3 reads TGCAGCGTCGCAGACATCGAGCAGTACTTC. This codes for CSVADIEQYF.

The chain couples TRBV12-3 or TRBV12-4 to TRBJ2-1, with TRBD2 identical over 12 bases. Losses at the gene ends were 7 bases for V and 7 bases for J; bases not matched to a gene: 11. This CDR3 is 16 amino acids long. The CDR3 DNA follows: TGTGCCAGCATTCGGACGGGACTAGCGGGTTTGAATGAGCAGTTCTTC. Translation gives CASIRTGLAGLNEQFF.

This clonotype was picked up a small number of times. V is TRBV5-1 and J is TRBJ2-7; a weak D match, TRBD2 (6 bases). CDR3 length: 13 residues. V shed 8 bases and J shed 11 bases, with 23 bases lying between them. The germline V gene encodes CDR1 SGHRS and CDR2 YFSETQ. CDR3 sequence reads: CASQQEGSYRKYF. CDR3 sequence (DNA): TGCGCCAGTCAGCAGGAGGGCTCATATCGAAAGTACTTC.

This clonotype has only a few counts. The genes are TRBV5-6 and TRBJ1-2; 9 bases agree with TRBD1. V gave up 3 bases and J gave up 1 base; unmatched junction bases: 1. The CDR3 loop spans 14 amino acids. Germline-derived CDR1 and CDR2 are SGHDT and YYEEEE. The DNA of the CDR3 is TGTGCCAGCAGCTGGGACAGGGTTAACTATGGCTACACCTTC. Amino acids: CASSWDRVNYGYTF.

This clonotype was counted ten times or more. The chain joins TRBV12-3 or TRBV12-4 to TRBJ2-5, with a tentative D call TRBD1 (5 bases). The CDR3 length is 13 residues. Trimming removed 7 bases from V and 2 bases from J, with 11 bases in between. The CDR3 protein is CASILSGQETQYF. CDR3 DNA sequence: TGTGCCAGCATCCTTTCAGGGCAAGAGACCCAGTACTTC.

The rearrangement links TRBV2 to TRBJ2-2; D gene ambiguous. CDR3 length equals 13 residues. Trimming pared 8 bases from V and 4 bases from J, leaving 11 bases between. Germline CDR1 and CDR2: SNHLY and FYNNEI. CDR3 residues: CASGLLSTGELFF. CDR3 sequence (DNA): TGTGCCAGCGGTCTGTTGAGCACCGGGGAGCTGTTTTTT.

There are a few counts of this clonotype. The gene calls are TRBV5-4 and TRBJ2-2, with 11 bases lining up with TRBD2. In germline, CDR1 is SGHNT, CDR2 YYREEE (reference sequence). The CDR3 is 16 residues long. V dropped 1 base and J dropped 5; count of bases not matched to a gene: 4. The DNA for the CDR3 is TGTGCCAGCAGCTTGCTAGCGGGAGGTCGTACCGGGGAGCTGTTTTTT. Its translation is CASSLLAGGRTGELFF.

Ten or more counts support this clonotype. V and J are TRBV2 and TRBJ2-1; D is possibly TRBD2 (6 bases). Germline-derived CDR1 and CDR2 are SNHLY and FYNNEI. CDR3 size: 14 residues. Trimming took 2 bases from V and 8 from J, leaving 13 bases between them. The CDR3 coding sequence is TGTGCCAGCAGTGAACCCCGGGGGAGAGATGAGCAGTTCTTC. This translates into CASSEPRGRDEQFF. Filled out from reference TRBV2 and TRBJ2-1, the complete variable domain reads EPEVTQTPSHQVTQMGQEVILRCVPISNHLYFYWYRQILGQKVEFLVSFYNNEISEKSEIFDDQFSVERPDGSNFTLKIRSTKLEDSAMYFCASSEPRGRDEQFFGPGTRLTVL.

This clonotype was seen a handful of times. The chain employs TRBV18 and TRBJ1-4; D might be TRBD1 (5 bases). This CDR3 has 14 residues. CDR1 and CDR2 from the germline V gene are KGHSH and LQKENI. The germline V and J ends were trimmed by 2 bases and 7 bases, with 11 bases remaining between them. In nucleotides, the CDR3 is TGTGCCAGCTCACCAGGCTCCGGGACTGAAAAACTGTTTTTT. As protein: CASSPGSGTEKLFF.